A selection of T cell receptor beta chains follows, all from one sample in a study of T cell responses to AZD1222 COVID-19 vaccine. The repertoire was sequenced with immunoSEQ multiplex PCR; TCRdb's copy has only in-frame clones and lacks some. The sample carries about 93,000 clones, over 75% recorded once. The source was peripheral blood, collected on day 0 of AZD1222 vaccination. The receptors derive from an adult in good health. CDR3s include the opening cysteine and the closing phenylalanine or tryptophan. Each record gives: V gene, clone size, J gene, D gene, CDR3 DNA, CDR3 protein. D genes are given only for firm matches. Not all rows give a size; the values are once, few, many and, for expanded clones, a class.

v_call: TRBV5-8; clone_size: once; j_call: TRBJ1-1; d_call: TRBD1; cdr3_nt: TGTGCCAGCAGCTTGATCGTAAACAGGGGTGTTAGGGACACTGAAGCTTTCTTT; cdr3_aa: CASSLIVNRGVRDTEAFF
v_call: TRBV19; clone_size: .; j_call: TRBJ2-3; d_call: .; cdr3_nt: TGTGCCAGTAGTAGGGACGGACAGTACACAGATACGCAGTATTTT; cdr3_aa: CASSRDGQYTDTQYF
v_call: TRBV25-1; clone_size: .; j_call: TRBJ2-1; d_call: .; cdr3_nt: TGTGCCAGCAGTTCGCTAGGACCCGGGTACAATGAGCAGTTCTTC; cdr3_aa: CASSSLGPGYNEQFF
v_call: TRBV19; clone_size: .; j_call: TRBJ1-4; d_call: .; cdr3_nt: TGTGCCAGTAGCAGGGGACCTGAAAAACTGTTTTTT; cdr3_aa: CASSRGPEKLFF
v_call: TRBV7-2; clone_size: .; j_call: TRBJ1-6; d_call: TRBD1; cdr3_nt: TGTGCCAGCAGCGGCCGACAGGGAGGGAATTCACCCCTCCACTTT; cdr3_aa: CASSGRQGGNSPLHF
v_call: TRBV28; clone_size: .; j_call: TRBJ1-3; d_call: TRBD1; cdr3_nt: TGTGCCAGCAGTTCCACATACTTAAAACAGGGGGGAGCGACCATATATTTT; cdr3_aa: CASSSTYLKQGGATIYF
v_call: TRBV19; clone_size: .; j_call: TRBJ1-6; d_call: .; cdr3_nt: TGTGCCAGTAGCTCCATTTGGGGGCCGGATCCGGATTCACCCCTCCACTTT; cdr3_aa: CASSSIWGPDPDSPLHF
v_call: TRBV30; clone_size: .; j_call: TRBJ1-6; d_call: TRBD1; cdr3_nt: TGTGCCTCCCGGACCTCACCAGGGGGTTCCCTCCACTTT; cdr3_aa: CASRTSPGGSLHF
v_call: TRBV5-1; clone_size: .; j_call: TRBJ1-3; d_call: .; cdr3_nt: TGCGCCAGCAGCTTGGTGGAGGGGGACACCATATATTTT; cdr3_aa: CASSLVEGDTIYF
v_call: TRBV9; clone_size: .; j_call: TRBJ1-2; d_call: .; cdr3_nt: TGTGCCAGCAGCGTAGGCGGGACCGCCTATGGCTACACCTTC; cdr3_aa: CASSVGGTAYGYTF
v_call: TRBV10-3; clone_size: .; j_call: TRBJ1-2; d_call: .; cdr3_nt: TGTGCCATCACTGGTGGACCCTCTGCCCCAGGGGGCTACACCTTC; cdr3_aa: CAITGGPSAPGGYTF
v_call: TRBV29-1; clone_size: .; j_call: TRBJ2-1; d_call: .; cdr3_nt: TGCAGCGGCGAAAGTCAGAGCTACAATGAGCAGTTCTTC; cdr3_aa: CSGESQSYNEQFF
v_call: TRBV25-1; clone_size: .; j_call: TRBJ2-1; d_call: .; cdr3_nt: TGTGCCAGCACCGCGGTCCCCGGGAATGAGCAGTTCTTC; cdr3_aa: CASTAVPGNEQFF
v_call: TRBV7-9; clone_size: .; j_call: TRBJ1-2; d_call: .; cdr3_nt: TGTGCCAGCAGCTTAGACTATGGCTACACCTTC; cdr3_aa: CASSLDYGYTF
v_call: TRBV5-1; clone_size: .; j_call: TRBJ1-1; d_call: .; cdr3_nt: TGCGCCAGCAGCGAAGATATGGGGGCTGAAGCTTTCTTT; cdr3_aa: CASSEDMGAEAFF
v_call: TRBV18; clone_size: .; j_call: TRBJ1-1; d_call: .; cdr3_nt: TGTGCCAGCTCACCCGCCTCAGGGATTAACACTGAAGCTTTCTTT; cdr3_aa: CASSPASGINTEAFF
v_call: TRBV7-8; clone_size: .; j_call: TRBJ2-1; d_call: TRBD2; cdr3_nt: TGTGCCAGCAGCTTACAACTAGCGGGAGTCAGTGAGCAGTTCTTC; cdr3_aa: CASSLQLAGVSEQFF
v_call: TRBV7-9; clone_size: .; j_call: TRBJ2-5; d_call: .; cdr3_nt: TGTGCCAGCAGCTTACTCGGCCTGGGAGAGACCCAGTACTTC; cdr3_aa: CASSLLGLGETQYF
v_call: TRBV7-9; clone_size: .; j_call: TRBJ2-1; d_call: TRBD2; cdr3_nt: TGTGCCAGCAGCTTTCTCCTAGCGGGAAACAAAGGAACCTACAATGAGCAGTTCTTC; cdr3_aa: CASSFLLAGNKGTYNEQFF
v_call: TRBV11-3; clone_size: .; j_call: TRBJ2-2; d_call: TRBD2; cdr3_nt: TGTGCCAGCAGCTTAGCCCTAGCGGGAGTGGTTGGGGAGCTGTTTTTT; cdr3_aa: CASSLALAGVVGELFF
v_call: TRBV5-1; clone_size: .; j_call: TRBJ1-5; d_call: TRBD1; cdr3_nt: TGCGCCAGCAGCTTGGACAGGGGGAATCAGCCCCAGCATTTT; cdr3_aa: CASSLDRGNQPQHF
v_call: TRBV3-1/TRBV3-2; clone_size: .; j_call: TRBJ1-6; d_call: TRBD1; cdr3_nt: TGTGCCAGCAGCCAGTCGGACAGGGCTGGTTCACCCCTCCACTTT; cdr3_aa: CASSQSDRAGSPLHF
v_call: TRBV5-1; clone_size: few; j_call: TRBJ1-1; d_call: TRBD1; cdr3_nt: TGCGCCAGCAGAACAACAGGGGCGAACACTGAAGCTTTCTTT; cdr3_aa: CASRTTGANTEAFF
v_call: TRBV28; clone_size: few; j_call: TRBJ1-2; d_call: TRBD1; cdr3_nt: TGTGCCAGCAGCCGCAACAGGGGGTCGAGGGGCTACACCTTC; cdr3_aa: CASSRNRGSRGYTF
v_call: TRBV28; clone_size: .; j_call: TRBJ1-5; d_call: TRBD1; cdr3_nt: TGTGCCAGCAGTTTTTTAGAGCAGGGGGGTCAGCCCCAGCATTTT; cdr3_aa: CASSFLEQGGQPQHF
v_call: TRBV19; clone_size: .; j_call: TRBJ1-2; d_call: .; cdr3_nt: TGTGCCAGTAGTCCCGGTAGGGGACGAACAAGCTATGGCTACACCTTC; cdr3_aa: CASSPGRGRTSYGYTF
v_call: TRBV23-1; clone_size: .; j_call: TRBJ2-7; d_call: .; cdr3_nt: TGCGCCAGCAGTCAAGGGCCAGGGGCCTCCTCCTACGAGCAGTACTTC; cdr3_aa: CASSQGPGASSYEQYF
v_call: TRBV5-1; clone_size: .; j_call: TRBJ2-1; d_call: .; cdr3_nt: TGCGCCAGCACCCTCGAGGGGGGACGGGCTCGGGAGTTCTTC; cdr3_aa: CASTLEGGRAREFF